The source of this T cell receptor (beta chain) is a study of TIL therapy for anti-PD-1-resistant metastatic lung cancer. Study in general: Tumors carried a median roughly 1.5 non-synonymous mutations per megabase.

The time point here: pre-treatment sample, taken before nivolumab and TIL therapy. The immunoSEQ assay was v3. Sequencing depth was 1.9 million or so read pairs for survey level, about 5-6 million for deep. Data came from immunoSEQ multiplex PCR; TCRdb stores just in-frame clones and leaves some out. The table lists about 45,000 clones, about 80% of them singletons. The study's findings and limits: Patients were highly selected, enriched for treatment-naive, never-smoker and oncogene-addicted cases.

This clone was seen a single time. Its matching antigen is unknown. After removal of 5 bases from V and 4 bases from J, the junction contained 21 bases not matched to a gene. This CDR3 has 19 residues. The germline CDR1 and CDR2 sequences are SGHRS and YFSETQ. V and J are TRBV5-1 and TRBJ2-7; 10 bases agree with TRBD1. The source was blood, collected at baseline. This receptor was identified in a man aged 65 to 85 with non-small cell lung cancer. This chain's CDR3 is CASRLLSGTGDIKSYEQYF. The CDR3 DNA sequence: TGCGCCAGCAGGCTCCTGTCCGGGACAGGGGATATTAAATCGTACGAGCAGTACTTC.